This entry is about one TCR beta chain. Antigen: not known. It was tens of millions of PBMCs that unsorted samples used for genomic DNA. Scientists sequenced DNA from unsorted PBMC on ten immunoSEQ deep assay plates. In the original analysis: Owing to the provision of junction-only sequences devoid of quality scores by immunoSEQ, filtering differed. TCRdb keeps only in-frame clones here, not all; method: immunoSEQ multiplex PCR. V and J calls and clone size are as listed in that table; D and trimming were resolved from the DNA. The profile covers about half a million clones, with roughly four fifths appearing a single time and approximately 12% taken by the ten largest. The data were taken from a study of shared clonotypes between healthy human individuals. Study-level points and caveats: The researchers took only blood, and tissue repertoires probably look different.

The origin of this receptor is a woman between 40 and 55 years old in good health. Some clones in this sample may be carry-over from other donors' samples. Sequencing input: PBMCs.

Here the CDR3 DNA reads TGTGCCAGCAGCTATGGAGTCTACGAGCAGTACTTC. It codes for CASSYGVYEQYF. The chain couples TRBV5-4 to TRBJ2-5, with D hard to call. Judging by the DNA end, TRBJ2-7 fits better; the J call may be wrong. Germline loops: CDR1 SGHNT, CDR2 YYREEE (reference sequence). The CDR3 is 12 residues long.